Listed here is a single TCR beta chain. The sample comes from a study of blood T cell repertoires in COVID-19. Study information: The United States, Italy and Spain were the sources of the acute and convalescent COVID-19 samples. PBMCs, B-cell-depleted T cells, or T cells were the source of the cDNA or gDNA that made up the material.

In the original workflow: Amplifying reference gene primers gave estimates of nucleated cell counts. Libraries were prepared by immunoSEQ multiplex PCR; TCRdb keeps only in-frame clonotypes and omits some of them. The V and J calls and clone size come from that table; D and trimming were worked out from the DNA. The data show some 130,000 clones, 84% seen once. CDR1 is MNHNS and CDR2 is SASEGT in the germline V gene. Trimming removed 2 bases at V and 10 bases at J, with 14 bases between. The length of the CDR3 is 13 residues. V gene TRBV6-1 combines with J gene TRBJ1-1; D gene uncertain. The sequencing input was peripheral blood. The sequence was collected from a human donor in a cohort sampled during active COVID-19. CDR3 DNA: TGTGCCAGCAGTGAACGCGGTAGGCTGGGAGCTTTCTTT. Amino acids: CASSERGRLGAFF.